This entry concerns a single T cell receptor beta chain. This clonotype was counted at least ten times. Its antigen is not yet known. Base qualities were left out, and no much larger clone turns up one base away. These data are taken from a study of human T cells and chemical hapten exposure (dated by TCRdb to the early 2020s). For the wider study: Libraries were pooled for sequencing, and per-sample TCR yields varied mainly because of small differences in library volumes within the pool. In alopecia patients, the study followed how the peripheral blood TCR repertoire changed in vivo over primary and secondary sensitization to diphenylcyclopropenone (DPC), a hapten. For every blood RNA sample, sequencing covered both the TCR alpha and TCR beta chains. Study-wide findings and limitations: No change with DPC sensitization was found in the number of TCRs above 1 in 1000 frequency, and no evidence of global repertoire structure alterations was found. After repeated subsampling, changes were observed in the strength of the expansion versus patch-test correlation and in the threshold at which the correlation became significant.

Library generation was performed with RACE. The reads were generated on a NextSeq 500. During library preparation, unique molecular identifiers were attached to individual cDNA molecules so that TCRs could be counted in a quantitative, reproducible way. The original pipeline was this. A median of roughly 98,000 TCRs per sample was observed, with a range of about 20,000 to 750,000. The Decombinator software suite was used to annotate V, J and CDR3 in the TCR reads. To make PS versus PT1 abundance plots, every sample was subsampled to the same number of TCRs (28,000). TCRs were defined as expanded if absent before sensitization and observed at least eight times at the 2-week time point. The public reads were reanalyzed by TCRdb: fastp trimming at Q25, MiXCR alignment, in-frame beta chains only. Rows matching on CDR3 protein sequence are summarized as one entry with the most common DNA and genes. TCRdb's processing, not the study's, gives the V and J calls here. The sample data list roughly 71,000 distinct CDR3 sequences, and around 6.3% of these were observed just once. Around 3.4% of the sample goes to the ten largest clones.

The meaning of the sample's time point label: healthy volunteer bleed at 6 weeks. Total RNA was isolated from unfractionated whole blood collected in Tempus Blood RNA tubes. About five healthy volunteers were used as TCR sequencing controls and were bled at day 0, 2 weeks and 6 weeks. The CDR3, cysteine through phenylalanine, is 15 amino acids long. The read is trimmed to its CDR3 DNA, 45 bases read in frame from base 1. V is shortened by 6 bases, J by 6 bases, and the region joining them spans 20 bases. CDR1 SNHLY and CDR2 FYNNEI are derived from the germline V gene. This sequence uses TRBV2 and TRBJ1-1, with an unclear D gene assignment. Sequencing was performed on whole blood. The TCR comes from a female donor in good health. Some clones in this sample may be carry-over from other donors' samples. The CDR3 sequence is CASRPTDTIHPEAFF. The sequence in DNA is TGTGCCAGCAGGCCCACCGACACGATTCACCCTGAAGCTTTCTTT.